Below are 16 T cell receptor beta chains sequenced from a single sample in a study of shared clonotypes between healthy human individuals. Assay used: immunoSEQ multiplex PCR; TCRdb lists only in-frame clones, some missing. The table has over 800,000 clones, about 91% seen once. In the naive CD8 group, cells lacked CD45RO and were positively selected for CCR7, so terminally differentiated effector memory CD45RA+ cells were left out. Specimen: naive CD8+ T cells sorted from blood. The origin of the receptors is a man younger than 45 in good health.

The chain recombines TRBV19 with TRBJ1-1; D is uncertain. Germline-derived CDR1 and CDR2 are LNHDA and SQIVND (reference sequence). This CDR3 has 15 residues. V gave up 0 bases and J gave up 1 base, with 9 bases separating them. The CDR3: CASSIDQKGNTEAFF. The CDR3 DNA sequence: TGTGCCAGTAGTATAGATCAGAAGGGGAACACTGAAGCTTTCTTT. The full variable domain, with the rest looked up from reference TRBV19 and TRBJ1-1, is DGGITQSPKYLFRKEGQNVTLSCEQNLNHDAMYWYRQDPGQGLRLIYYSQIVNDFQKGDIAEGYSVSREKKESFPLTVTSAQKNPTAFYLCASSIDQKGNTEAFFGQGTRLTVV.

This clone was detected only once. This same CDR3 is encoded by further DNA sequences in the sample. The chain couples TRBV5-4 to TRBJ1-1, with D unclear. CDR3 length equals 11 residues. Germline-derived CDR1 and CDR2 are SGHNT and YYREEE (reference sequence). Trimming shortened V by 4 bases and J by 0 bases, and 1 base separated the two germline ends. The CDR3 protein is CASSVNTEAFF. Written as DNA, the CDR3 is TGTGCCAGCAGCGTGAACACTGAAGCTTTCTTT.

CDR3 sequence (DNA): TGTGCCAGCAGTTTATTTCGTGAGAAAAACATTCAGTACTTC. Its protein product is CASSLFREKNIQYF. V gene TRBV27 combines with J gene TRBJ2-4; D gene uncertain. V was cut by 1 base and J by 4 bases, with 8 bases left in between. Looked up from germline, CDR1 is MNHEY and CDR2 is SMNVEV (reference sequence). The CDR3 length is 14 residues.

Only a few counts were recorded for this clone. The V gene is TRBV5-1, the J gene TRBJ2-7, with 8 bases aligning to TRBD2. The V gene end was trimmed by 5 bases and the J gene end by 5 bases; junction bases not matched to a gene: 6. The length of the CDR3 is 13 residues. Germline V gene lookup returns CDR1 SGHRS and CDR2 YFSETQ. The CDR3 loop is CASRGTSFDEQYF. CDR3 DNA: TGCGCCAGCAGGGGGACTAGTTTCGACGAGCAGTACTTC. The full variable domain, its missing parts supplied by reference TRBV5-1 and TRBJ2-7, is KAGVTQTPRYLIKTRGQQVTLSCSPISGHRSVSWYQQTPGQGLQFLFEYFSETQRNKGNFPGRFSGRQFSNSRSEMNVSTLELGDSALYLCASRGTSFDEQYFGPGTRLTVT.

The chain couples TRBV6-1 to TRBJ2-2; D not certain. The CDR3 contains 15 residues. V was shortened by 8 bases and J by 0 bases, with 13 bases between the two germline ends. CDR1 MNHNS and CDR2 SASEGT come from the germline V gene. The CDR3 here is CASRGGTSNTGELFF. CDR3 bases: TGTGCCAGCCGCGGCGGCACATCGAACACCGGGGAGCTGTTTTTT.

The chain employs TRBV28 and TRBJ2-6; TRBD1 matches at 8 bases. CDR3 length: 20 amino acids. The V segment lost 6 bases and the J segment 0 bases; nucleotides outside the gene matches: 16. Germline-derived CDR1 and CDR2 are MDHEN and SYDVKM. The CDR3, as DNA: TGTGCCAGCAGCCCGGATGGAGGACAGGGCATTATCTCTGGGGCCAACGTCCTGACTTTC. Its protein is CASSPDGGQGIISGANVLTF.

The chain combines TRBV11-2 with TRBJ2-1; TRBD2 aligns across 9 bases. With 3 bases clipped from V and 5 bases from J, the junction kept 5 bases outside the gene matches. Germline V CDR1 and CDR2: SGHAT, FQNNGV. The CDR3 spans 15 residues. CDR3 residues: CASSLWTSADNEQFF. The CDR3 DNA is TGTGCCAGCAGCTTGTGGACTAGCGCTGACAATGAGCAGTTCTTC.

This clone was detected once. The gene calls are TRBV6-5 and TRBJ2-7, with D perhaps matching TRBD2 (5 bases). The V gene's germline CDR1 is MNHEY and CDR2 SVGAGI. CDR3 length: 11 amino acids. Trimming removed 10 bases at V and 2 bases at J, with 9 bases between. The CDR3 DNA follows: TGTGCCATGAAGGGAGCCTACGAGCAGTACTTC. This gives the protein CAMKGAYEQYF.

The chain combines TRBV19 with TRBJ2-1; 9 positions agree with TRBD2. The V segment lost 6 bases and the J segment 7 bases; nucleotides outside the gene matches: 7. Germline CDR1 and CDR2: LNHDA and SQIVND (reference sequence). This CDR3 contains 14 residues. The CDR3 nucleotides read TGTGCCAGTAGAACCGGGACTAGCTATAATGAGCAGTTCTTC. This encodes CASRTGTSYNEQFF.

The chain has TRBV7-9 and TRBJ2-7, with 11 bases lining up with TRBD2. This CDR3 comprises 15 residues. Trimming cost V 4 bases and J 5 bases; bases outside gene matches: 7. Germline V gene lookup returns CDR1 SEHNR and CDR2 FQNEAQ (reference sequence). CDR3 in amino acids: CASSSRLLAGDEQYF. CDR3 nucleotide sequence: TGTGCCAGCAGCTCCCGTCTACTAGCGGGAGACGAGCAGTACTTC.

The V and J genes are TRBV7-9 and TRBJ2-7, with 12 bases lining up with TRBD2. CDR3 length: 18 amino acids. V lost 2 bases, J lost 6 bases, and 14 bases stayed unmatched. Germline CDR1 is SEHNR and CDR2 is FQNEAQ (reference sequence). The CDR3 nucleotides are TGTGCCAGCAGCTTACCACAGAATCTTCTAGCGGGAGGGCTCGAGCAGTACTTC. Its translation: CASSLPQNLLAGGLEQYF.

The CDR3 nucleotides read TGTGCCAGAAGCTTGGCCCGGACAGGGAGTTCATCCATGAACACTGAAGCTTTCTTT. Protein sequence: CARSLARTGSSSMNTEAFF. The rearrangement uses TRBV5-3 and TRBJ1-1; 8 positions match TRBD1. TRBV5-3 is placed among ORFs of uncertain function. The ends lost 0 bases at V and 0 bases at J; junction bases unmatched: 13. The CDR3 runs to 19 residues.

The chain has TRBV2 and TRBJ2-5; no clear D gene. CDR1 is SNHLY and CDR2 is FYNNEI in the germline V gene. The CDR3 runs to 14 residues. With 7 bases removed from V and 4 bases from J, the gap between germline ends came to 16 bases. Here the CDR3 reads CASILRTTLETQYF. The CDR3 DNA is TGTGCCAGCATACTTAGGACCACCCTAGAGACCCAGTACTTC.

The chain links TRBV4-1 to TRBJ1-4; D uncertain. This CDR3 is 15 amino acids long. From germline, CDR1 is MGHRA and CDR2 YSYEKL. The ends were cut back, 0 bases at V and 9 bases at J, with 14 bases in the middle. The CDR3 DNA reads TGCGCCAGCAGCCAAGATCCGCTTGGAGTCCAAAAACTGTTTTTT. Translation: CASSQDPLGVQKLFF.

The chain is built from TRBV4-1 and TRBJ2-3; a possible D gene is TRBD2 (5 bases). The V end was cut by 0 bases, the J end by 3 bases, with 13 bases between. CDR3 size: 16 residues. Per germline, CDR1 MGHRA and CDR2 YSYEKL. CDR3 protein: CASSQESPGMTDTQYF. The CDR3 DNA follows: TGCGCCAGCAGCCAAGAGTCCCCGGGGATGACAGATACGCAGTATTTT.

V and J are TRBV7-8 and TRBJ2-1; no definite D call. From germline, CDR1 is SGHVS and CDR2 FQNEAQ. The length of the CDR3 is 14 residues. Trimming cost V 1 base and J 7 bases, with 11 bases left between them. The DNA of the CDR3 is TGTGCCAGCAGCTTAGTAGGGCCTATGAATGAGCAGTTCTTC. Protein: CASSLVGPMNEQFF.